These 8 T cell receptor beta chains were all obtained from the same sample, sequenced in a study of post-analysis software for immune sequencing data. No antigen has been assigned to these receptors. Whole-study results and caveats: Roughly 5 TRBV segments occurring more often in patients than controls included TRBV5-6, TRBV5-1 and TRBV20-1.

Unique-molecular-identifier-tagged TCR beta cDNA libraries were used. TCRdb processed the PCR reads anew with MiXCR; each CDR3 protein has one entry. The sample has approximately 440,000 distinct CDR3 sequences, 45% seen once; the top ten hold 9.5% to 13%. The sample was blood. The source of these receptors is a girl between 5 and 17 years old with multiple sclerosis.

The V and J genes are TRBV7-9 and TRBJ2-5; 10 nucleotides match TRBD1. Trimming cost V 4 bases and J 4 bases; bases outside gene matches: 9. This CDR3 comprises 16 residues. Germline-derived CDR1 and CDR2 are SEHNR and FQNEAQ (reference sequence). The CDR3 spells CASSSPGQGQGETQYF. CDR3 bases: TGTGCCAGCAGCTCTCCGGGACAGGGGCAGGGAGAGACCCAGTACTTC.

The chain uses TRBV12-3 or TRBV12-4 and TRBJ1-6, with 8 positions matching TRBD1. Unmatched junction bases numbered 6, after V lost 5 bases and J lost 6 bases. This CDR3 spans 15 amino acids. CDR3 residues: CASSPGTGLNSPLHF. As DNA, the CDR3 is TGTGCCAGCAGTCCCGGGACAGGACTTAATTCACCCCTCCACTTT.

The chain employs TRBV28 and TRBJ2-7; tentatively, D is TRBD2 (6 bases). The CDR3 covers 12 residues. Germline assignment: CDR1 MDHEN and CDR2 SYDVKM. V dropped 6 bases and J dropped 7 bases, with 13 bases sitting between them. CDR3 DNA sequence: TGTGCCAGCAGAGCAACGGGGGATGAGCAGTACTTC. Translation gives CASRATGDEQYF.

This clonotype was seen a few times. The CDR3 DNA follows: TGTGCCAGCAGCTTAGGACTGCGGATCTCCTACAATGAGCAGTTCTTC. Amino acid sequence: CASSLGLRISYNEQFF. The chain recombines TRBV7-6 with TRBJ2-1, with D uncertain. Trimming pared 1 base from V and 0 bases from J, leaving 10 bases between. The germline V gene encodes CDR1 SGHVS and CDR2 FNYEAQ. This CDR3 is built from 16 residues.

This clonotype was found a few times. The rearrangement uses TRBV20-1 and TRBJ2-1; TRBD2 matches 7 bases. Trimming took 1 base from V and 9 from J; bases not matched to a gene: 3. Germline-derived CDR1 and CDR2 are DFQATT and SNEGSKA (reference sequence). The CDR3 consists of 12 residues. The CDR3 region has the DNA TGCAGTGCTAGAGGACTAGCTGTTGAGCAGTTCTTC. This gives the protein CSARGLAVEQFF.

This clonotype turned up a few times. The CDR3 protein is CSVGSGSTDTQYF. CDR3 DNA: TGCAGCGTTGGATCGGGGAGCACAGATACGCAGTATTTT. The V call is TRBV29-1, the J call TRBJ2-3, with D possibly being TRBD2 (5 bases). Per the germline V gene, CDR1 is SQVTM and CDR2 is ANQGSEA. V dropped 4 bases and J dropped 0 bases, with 8 bases sitting between them. There are 13 residues in the CDR3.

The chain combines TRBV12-3 or TRBV12-4 with TRBJ1-2; no firm D call. The CDR3 spans 14 residues. Between the trimmed V and J ends, which lost 1 base and 0 bases, there was a span of 6 bases. The CDR3 nucleotides read TGTGCCAGCAGTTTAGACGGGTCTAACTATGGCTACACCTTC. Protein: CASSLDGSNYGYTF.

This clonotype appeared once. This sequence joins TRBV20-1 and TRBJ2-5; D may be TRBD1 (5 bases). Trimming pared 3 bases from V and 11 bases from J, leaving 25 bases between. This CDR3 is built from 15 residues. Germline assignment: CDR1 DFQATT and CDR2 SNEGSKA (reference sequence). The CDR3 nucleotides are TGCAGTGCTAGGTTAGGACACTCATCCTACAATGAGCAGTACTTC. It encodes CSARLGHSSYNEQYF.